A selection of T cell receptor beta chains follows, all from one sample in a study of cytomegalovirus exposure and HLA in healthy donors. Repertoires were generated with immunoSEQ multiplex PCR, while TCRdb's copy carries only in-frame clones and drops some. Among more than 110,000 clones listed, about 79% were seen once. Sequencing was done on a sample of PBMCs. Receptors were obtained from a man between 35 and 55 years old in good health and CMV-seropositive. CDR3s include the opening cysteine and the closing phenylalanine or tryptophan. The order of the fields is clone size, D gene, J gene, V gene, CDR3 protein, CDR3 DNA. D genes are given only for firm matches. Rows give clone size only sometimes, using once, few, many, or a class for an expanded clone.

many | - | TRBJ1-1 | TRBV7-6 | CASSAVIETEAFF | TGTGCCAGCAGCGCGGTGATTGAGACTGAAGCTTTCTTT
few | - | TRBJ1-1 | TRBV19 | CASSNRGSTEAFF | TGTGCCAGTAGTAATAGGGGTAGCACTGAAGCTTTCTTT
- | - | TRBJ2-7 | TRBV2 | CASFGLVDEQYF | TGTGCCTCTTTTGGGCTCGTCGACGAGCAGTACTTC
once | - | TRBJ1-1 | TRBV7-9 | CASSFQGNTEAFF | TGTGCCAGCAGCTTCCAGGGAAACACTGAAGCTTTCTTT
- | - | TRBJ2-7 | TRBV7-2 | CASSLQGYEQYF | TGTGCCAGCAGCTTACAGGGCTACGAGCAGTACTTC
- | TRBD1 | TRBJ2-2 | TRBV6-4 | CASSEGVAGRGLDGELFF | TGTGCCAGCAGTGAAGGGGTTGCGGGCAGGGGGCTTGACGGGGAGCTGTTTTTT
- | - | TRBJ2-3 | TRBV7-2 | CASSHFTDTQYF | TGTGCCAGCAGCCACTTTACAGATACGCAGTATTTT
- | TRBD1 | TRBJ2-5 | TRBV7-2 | CASSWGQGETQYF | TGTGCCAGCAGCTGGGGACAGGGAGAGACCCAGTACTTC
- | TRBD2 | TRBJ2-7 | TRBV10-3 | CAIRVRAGGSSSYEQYF | TGTGCCATCAGAGTCCGAGCGGGGGGGTCAAGCTCCTACGAGCAGTACTTC
- | - | TRBJ1-2 | TRBV7-9 | CSSSSSLSWNYGYTF | TGTTCCAGCAGCTCGTCCCTAAGCTGGAACTATGGCTACACCTTC
- | - | TRBJ1-1 | TRBV7-9 | CASSSTLPAPEAFF | TGTGCCAGCAGCTCAACTTTACCCGCTCCCGAAGCTTTCTTT
- | - | TRBJ2-1 | TRBV27 | CASSARGGTGDEQFF | TGTGCCAGCAGTGCCCGCGGGGGCACGGGGGATGAGCAGTTCTTC
- | TRBD1 | TRBJ1-2 | TRBV30 | CAWSSQGATGYTF | TGTGCCTGGAGTTCCCAGGGGGCAACTGGCTACACCTTC
few | - | TRBJ2-3 | TRBV7-9 | CASSLTSPYTDTQYF | TGTGCCAGCAGCTTGACTAGTCCGTACACAGATACGCAGTATTTT
- | - | TRBJ2-1 | TRBV9 | CASSVYPEGEQFF | TGTGCCAGCAGCGTATACCCGGAGGGTGAGCAGTTCTTC
- | - | TRBJ2-3 | TRBV6-6 | CASSYGPGVDTQYF | TGTGCCAGCAGTTACGGGCCCGGGGTAGATACGCAGTATTTT
- | TRBD1 | TRBJ2-2 | TRBV5-1 | CASSQRDRVGTGELFF | TGCGCCAGCAGCCAACGGGACAGGGTGGGCACCGGGGAGCTGTTTTTT
- | - | TRBJ1-1 | TRBV6-6 | CASCCPPGGNTEAFF | TGTGCCAGCTGTTGTCCCCCGGGGGGGAACACTGAAGCTTTCTTT
- | TRBD2 | TRBJ2-7 | TRBV9 | CASSPGTSGGRNEQYF | TGTGCCAGCAGCCCAGGGACTAGCGGGGGGCGCAACGAGCAGTACTTC
- | - | TRBJ1-3 | TRBV7-8 | CASSLGSGVTGNTIYF | TGTGCCAGCAGCTTGGGATCAGGGGTTACTGGAAACACCATATATTTT
- | TRBD1 | TRBJ1-5 | TRBV7-8 | CASSFGTGNQPQHF | TGTGCCAGCAGCTTCGGGACAGGGAATCAGCCCCAGCATTTT
- | TRBD1 | TRBJ1-5 | TRBV5-6 | CASSLGTDNQPQHF | TGTGCCAGCAGCCTAGGGACAGACAATCAGCCCCAGCATTTT
once | - | TRBJ1-1 | TRBV6-6 | CASSLDWNTEAFF | TGTGCCAGCAGCCTAGACTGGAACACTGAAGCTTTCTTT
- | TRBD1 | TRBJ1-1 | TRBV4-1 | CASSRPGQGLSRAFF | TGCGCCAGCAGCCGTCCGGGACAGGGGCTTTCGAGAGCTTTCTTT
once | TRBD1 | TRBJ2-7 | TRBV5-6 | CATGDSKLSYEQYF | TGTGCCACCGGGGACAGCAAGCTATCCTACGAGCAGTACTTC
- | TRBD2 | TRBJ2-7 | TRBV19 | CASSGTSGSAQYF | TGTGCCAGTAGTGGGACTAGCGGGAGTGCGCAGTACTTC
once | - | TRBJ1-3 | TRBV30 | CACAPRGSSSGNTIYF | TGTGCCTGCGCCCCACGCGGGTCGAGCTCTGGAAACACCATATATTTT
- | - | TRBJ1-3 | TRBV5-1 | CASSLATGNTIYF | TGCGCCAGCAGCTTGGCGACAGGAAACACCATATATTTT
- | - | TRBJ1-1 | TRBV15 | CATSRPQQGRTEAFF | TGTGCCACCAGCAGACCCCAACAGGGTAGGACTGAAGCTTTCTTT
- | - | TRBJ1-1 | TRBV5-1 | CASSSGIQGPEAFF | TGCGCCAGCAGCTCGGGAATCCAGGGGCCTGAAGCTTTCTTT
- | - | TRBJ2-3 | TRBV6-1 | CASRGYGASTDTQYF | TGTGCCAGCAGGGGCTATGGGGCTAGCACAGATACGCAGTATTTT
- | - | TRBJ1-2 | TRBV5-4 | CASSPQVGANYGYTF | TGTGCCAGCAGCCCCCAAGTGGGGGCGAACTATGGCTACACCTTC
few | - | TRBJ1-4 | TRBV19 | CASRGGADEKLFF | TGTGCCAGTAGGGGGGGGGCGGATGAAAAACTGTTTTTT
- | TRBD2 | TRBJ2-5 | TRBV2 | CASRARGAGDQETQYF | TGTGCCAGCAGGGCACGTGGGGCGGGGGATCAAGAGACCCAGTACTTC
- | - | TRBJ2-7 | TRBV7-2 | CASSLLNTRYEQYF | TGTGCCAGCAGCTTATTGAACACCCGCTACGAGCAGTACTTC
- | TRBD1 | TRBJ2-7 | TRBV6-5 | CASSPGGSRIYEQYF | TGTGCCAGCAGCCCAGGGGGCAGCCGGATCTACGAGCAGTACTTC
- | TRBD1 | TRBJ1-5 | TRBV7-3 | CASSRISDSGTGPCNQPQHF | TGTGCCAGCAGCCGAATATCCGACTCCGGGACAGGACCCTGCAATCAGCCCCAGCATTTT
- | TRBD1 | TRBJ2-5 | TRBV7-9 | CAGLRTGVETQYF | TGTGCCGGCCTTCGGACAGGGGTCGAGACCCAGTACTTC
- | - | TRBJ2-5 | TRBV10-2 | CASSDYEKEYQETQYF | TGCGCCAGCAGTGACTATGAGAAGGAGTACCAAGAGACCCAGTACTTC
- | TRBD1 | TRBJ2-7 | TRBV5-1 | CASSSGGLTYEQYF | TGCGCCAGCAGTTCAGGGGGATTAACCTACGAGCAGTACTTC
- | - | TRBJ1-6 | TRBV7-5 | CARRLSTRTANSPLHF | TGTGCCAGAAGACTGAGTACTAGGACAGCTAATTCACCCCTCCACTTT
once | TRBD2 | TRBJ2-3 | TRBV29-1 | CSVGGRAGLDTQYF | TGCAGCGTTGGTGGGAGGGCCGGCCTAGATACGCAGTATTTT
- | - | TRBJ2-2 | TRBV27 | CASRVAHGELFF | TGTGCCAGCAGGGTAGCCCACGGGGAGCTGTTTTTT
- | - | TRBJ2-3 | TRBV7-2 | CASSSRNLADTQYF | TGTGCCAGCAGCTCCAGGAACTTGGCAGATACGCAGTATTTT
few | TRBD2 | TRBJ2-3 | TRBV5-1 | CASSLGAGGTSTDTQYF | TGCGCCAGCAGCTTAGGAGCGGGGGGTACTAGCACAGATACGCAGTATTTT
- | - | TRBJ1-1 | TRBV7-8 | CASSLAAWQGGDTEAFF | TGTGCCAGCAGCTTAGCGGCCTGGCAGGGAGGAGACACTGAAGCTTTCTTT
- | - | TRBJ1-4 | TRBV10-3 | CAISESTATNEKLFF | TGTGCCATCAGTGAGTCGACTGCAACTAATGAAAAACTGTTTTTT